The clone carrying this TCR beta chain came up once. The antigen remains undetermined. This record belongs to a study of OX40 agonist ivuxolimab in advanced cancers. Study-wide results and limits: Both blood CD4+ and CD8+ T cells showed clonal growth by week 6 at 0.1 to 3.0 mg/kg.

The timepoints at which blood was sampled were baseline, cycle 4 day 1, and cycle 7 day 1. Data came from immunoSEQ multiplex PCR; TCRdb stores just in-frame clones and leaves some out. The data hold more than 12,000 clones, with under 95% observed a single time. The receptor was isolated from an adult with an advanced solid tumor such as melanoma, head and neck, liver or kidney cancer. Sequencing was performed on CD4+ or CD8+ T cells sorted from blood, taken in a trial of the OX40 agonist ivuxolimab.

Written as DNA, the CDR3 is TGTGCCAGCAGCAAAGAGGCTACACCCCGGGACAGGGGATACTACGAGCAGTACTTC. Translated, it gives CASSKEATPRDRGYYEQYF. The gene calls are TRBV21-1 and TRBJ2-7; TRBD1 is the table's D call, not checked against the DNA. TRBV21-1 is a documented pseudogene. The CDR3 has 19 amino acids.